This TCR beta chain was identified in a study of T cells of healthy individuals. TCRdb itself ran the 5' RACE reads through MiXCR, one entry per CDR3 protein. Of about 53,000 distinct CDR3 sequences detected, roughly 14% appear once; the ten largest clones hold 15% to 20%. Losses at the gene ends were 2 bases for V and 2 bases for J; bases not matched to a gene: 5. The CDR3 is made up of 17 amino acids. Germline V gives CDR1 SGHTA, CDR2 FQGNSA. The sequence was collected from a human donor in good health. V is TRBV7-2 and J is TRBJ2-3, with TRBD2 matching over 12 bases. The CDR3 loop reads CASSLQTSGGSTDTQYF. DNA for the CDR3: TGTGCCAGCAGCTTACAAACTAGCGGGGGGTCCACAGATACGCAGTATTTT.